These T cell receptor beta chains were read from a single sample in a study of blood T cells in healthy people across ages. TCRdb re-derived calls from the 5' RACE reads in MiXCR, one entry per CDR3 protein. The sample holds some 1.7 million distinct CDR3 sequences, 25% to 30% seen once. Sequenced sample: blood. The receptor set was obtained from a woman between 25 and 40 years old in good health. The CDR3 runs from the conserved cysteine through the conserved F or W. Some rows have no size entry. The others give once, few or many, or a class for an expanded clone.

size: -; V: TRBV4-1; CDR3: CASSQDGWSRNTIYF
size: few; V: TRBV3-1; CDR3: CASSHASGGIPDTQYF
size: -; V: TRBV6-5; CDR3: CATSPDGPSLGNEQFF
size: many; V: TRBV29-1; CDR3: CSVLTGSQETQYF
size: many; V: TRBV12-3/TRBV12-4; CDR3: CASRSDRVQETQYF
size: many; V: TRBV6-1; CDR3: CASRGGPPQETQYF
size: many; V: TRBV18; CDR3: CASSQMGTEQETQYF
size: -; V: TRBV5-1; CDR3: CASSLEPSESVYEQYF
size: many; V: TRBV27; CDR3: CASRRTGHYEQYF
size: many; V: TRBV20-1; CDR3: CSAKGTPTFGYGYTF
size: many; V: TRBV4-1; CDR3: CASSQDRRGGRNEQFF
size: few; V: TRBV27; CDR3: CASRPRVSGYEQYF
size: once; V: TRBV30; CDR3: CAWSGRVFYGYTF
size: many; V: TRBV3-1; CDR3: CASSPTANSPLHF
size: -; V: TRBV20-1; CDR3: CSASHHEQVF
size: -; V: TRBV20-1; CDR3: CSSEGRGDGYTF
size: few; V: TRBV6-1; CDR3: CASILLAGGNYEQYF
size: few; V: TRBV7-2; CDR3: CASSKGRTNTGELFF
size: -; V: TRBV30; CDR3: CAWGTPRNIQYF
size: few; V: TRBV5-1; CDR3: CASRDTEGLGETQYF
size: -; V: TRBV29-1; CDR3: CSVGGLNQPQHF
size: -; V: TRBV3-1; CDR3: CASSNWDRVNYGYTF
size: -; V: TRBV9; CDR3: CASSVDGTGLSETQYF
size: many; V: TRBV29-1; CDR3: CSVGTGASYEQYF
size: -; V: TRBV7-2; CDR3: CASSYGSGSTDTQYF
size: few; V: TRBV5-1; CDR3: CASSLRLGVDLYEQYF
size: -; V: TRBV7-6; CDR3: CASSFGTAPGEQYF
size: many; V: TRBV5-1; CDR3: CASSLTAGEETQYF
size: few; V: TRBV12-3/TRBV12-4; CDR3: CASSLSSGGLKYNEQFF
size: many; V: TRBV5-1; CDR3: CASSTGLAASTDTQYF
size: once; V: TRBV5-1; CDR3: CASSRNPGQRTDTQYF
size: -; V: TRBV11-2; CDR3: CASSVAVGTQYF
size: few; V: TRBV6-5; CDR3: CATSRGGRFEQFF
size: many; V: TRBV10-3; CDR3: CAIGGAPGTDTQYF
size: few; V: TRBV4-1; CDR3: CASSHHSGSSYNEQFF
size: -; V: TRBV6-1; CDR3: CASSEGIYGNEQYF
size: -; V: TRBV2; CDR3: CAAHLDTQETQYF
size: -; V: TRBV5-1; CDR3: CASLLAPGAETQYF
size: -; V: TRBV7-6; CDR3: CASSLRGTASNEAFF
size: many; V: TRBV12-3/TRBV12-4; CDR3: CASRRGSYEQYF
size: -; V: TRBV7-9; CDR3: CASSLVGRRGGMNTEAFF
size: -; V: TRBV5-1; CDR3: CASSPVAGGWETQYF
size: -; V: TRBV12-3/TRBV12-4; CDR3: CASSHGPETPDTQYF
size: few; V: TRBV6-2/TRBV6-3; CDR3: CASSPRTGGQVLYGYTF
size: -; V: TRBV15; CDR3: CATSRVPVGGQETQYF
size: once; V: TRBV29-1; CDR3: CSATMGGQGRHNEQYF
size: -; V: TRBV7-2; CDR3: CASSLSGANNEQFF
size: many; V: TRBV20-1; CDR3: CSASKGLAGVEETQYF
size: few; V: TRBV2; CDR3: CASGPEFEETQYF
size: -; V: TRBV7-2; CDR3: CASSLQGARGNEQYF
size: once; V: TRBV6-5; CDR3: CASSRGGDGQYF
size: few; V: TRBV6-6; CDR3: CASRPVGENEQFF
size: -; V: TRBV3-1; CDR3: CASTSRTGQNNEQFF
size: -; V: TRBV10-3; CDR3: CAITRNREATEAFF
size: once; V: TRBV7-9; CDR3: CASSGRLAGAANEQFF
size: few; V: TRBV6-6; CDR3: CASSYSGPRGYGYTF
size: -; V: TRBV6-2/TRBV6-3; CDR3: CASSYSPPINEQFF